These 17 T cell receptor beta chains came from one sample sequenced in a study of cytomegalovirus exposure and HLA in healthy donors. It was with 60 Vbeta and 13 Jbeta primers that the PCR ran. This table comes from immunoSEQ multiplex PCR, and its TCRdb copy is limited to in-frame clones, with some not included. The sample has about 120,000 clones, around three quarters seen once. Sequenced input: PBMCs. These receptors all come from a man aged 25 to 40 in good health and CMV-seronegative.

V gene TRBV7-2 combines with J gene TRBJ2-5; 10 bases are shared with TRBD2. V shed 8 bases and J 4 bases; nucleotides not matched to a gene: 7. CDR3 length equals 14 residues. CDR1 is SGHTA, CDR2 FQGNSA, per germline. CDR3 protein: CASRLAGGTETQYF. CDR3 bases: TGTGCCAGCCGGTTAGCGGGGGGAACAGAGACCCAGTACTTC.

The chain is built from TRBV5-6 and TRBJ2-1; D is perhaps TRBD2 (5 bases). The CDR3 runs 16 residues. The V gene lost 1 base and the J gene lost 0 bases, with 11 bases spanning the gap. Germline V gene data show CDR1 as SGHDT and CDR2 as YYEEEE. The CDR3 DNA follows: TGTGCCAGCAGCTTGTTCGTAGCGACCTCCTACAATGAGCAGTTCTTC. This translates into CASSLFVATSYNEQFF.

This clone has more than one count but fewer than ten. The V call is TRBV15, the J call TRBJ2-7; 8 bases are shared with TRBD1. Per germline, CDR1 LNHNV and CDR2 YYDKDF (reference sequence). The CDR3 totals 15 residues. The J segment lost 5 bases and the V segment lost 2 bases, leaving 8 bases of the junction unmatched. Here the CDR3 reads CATSRQRQGYHEQYF. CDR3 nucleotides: TGTGCCACCAGCAGACAGAGACAGGGGTACCACGAGCAGTACTTC.

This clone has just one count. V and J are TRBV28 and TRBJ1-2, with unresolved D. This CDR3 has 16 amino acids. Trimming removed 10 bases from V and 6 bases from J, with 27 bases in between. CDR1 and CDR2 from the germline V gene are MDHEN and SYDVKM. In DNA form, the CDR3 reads TGTGCCACCCCAGCTAGCTCCGGGTCTACGTCGGATGGCTACACCTTC. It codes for CATPASSGSTSDGYTF.

CDR3 in amino acids: CASLSGGAKNIQYF. The CDR3 region has the DNA TGTGCCAGTTTGAGCGGGGGGGCCAAAAACATTCAGTACTTC. The rearrangement links TRBV28 to TRBJ2-4, with TRBD2 matching 9 bases. Trimming removed 9 bases from V and 1 base from J; junction bases left unmatched: 4. This CDR3 is 14 amino acids long. Germline V gene lookup returns CDR1 MDHEN and CDR2 SYDVKM.

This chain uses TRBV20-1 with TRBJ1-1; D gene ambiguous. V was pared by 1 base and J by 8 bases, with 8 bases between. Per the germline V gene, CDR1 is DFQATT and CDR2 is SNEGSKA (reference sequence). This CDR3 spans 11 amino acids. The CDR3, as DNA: TGCAGTGCTAGAGCGTTACAGGAAGCTTTCTTT. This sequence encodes CSARALQEAFF.

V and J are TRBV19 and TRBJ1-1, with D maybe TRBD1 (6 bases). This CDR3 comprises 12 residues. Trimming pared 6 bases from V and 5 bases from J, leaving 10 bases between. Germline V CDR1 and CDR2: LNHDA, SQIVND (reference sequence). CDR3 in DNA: TGTGCCAGTAGCAGGGGCAGAACTGAAGCTTTCTTT. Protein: CASSRGRTEAFF.

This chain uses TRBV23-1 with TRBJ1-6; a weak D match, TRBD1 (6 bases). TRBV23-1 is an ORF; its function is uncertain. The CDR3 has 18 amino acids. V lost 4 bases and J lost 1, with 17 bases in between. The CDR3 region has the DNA TGCGCCAGCAGTCCCCCGGACAGTCCCAATTCCTATAATTCACCCCTCCACTTT. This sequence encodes CASSPPDSPNSYNSPLHF.

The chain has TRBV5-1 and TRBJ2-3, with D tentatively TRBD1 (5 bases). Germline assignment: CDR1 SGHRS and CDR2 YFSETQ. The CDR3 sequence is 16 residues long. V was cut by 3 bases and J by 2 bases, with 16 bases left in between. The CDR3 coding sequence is TGCGCCAGCAGCTCCGCGGTAGGGGTGAACACAGATACGCAGTATTTT. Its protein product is CASSSAVGVNTDTQYF. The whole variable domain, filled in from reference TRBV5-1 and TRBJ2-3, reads KAGVTQTPRYLIKTRGQQVTLSCSPISGHRSVSWYQQTPGQGLQFLFEYFSETQRNKGNFPGRFSGRQFSNSRSEMNVSTLELGDSALYLCASSSAVGVNTDTQYFGPGTRLTVL.

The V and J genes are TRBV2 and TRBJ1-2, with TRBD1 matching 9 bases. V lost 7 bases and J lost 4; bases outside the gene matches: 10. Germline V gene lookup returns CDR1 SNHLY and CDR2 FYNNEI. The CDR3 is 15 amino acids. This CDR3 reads CASTITGGSFYGYTF. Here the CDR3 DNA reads TGTGCCAGCACAATAACAGGGGGCTCGTTCTATGGCTACACCTTC.

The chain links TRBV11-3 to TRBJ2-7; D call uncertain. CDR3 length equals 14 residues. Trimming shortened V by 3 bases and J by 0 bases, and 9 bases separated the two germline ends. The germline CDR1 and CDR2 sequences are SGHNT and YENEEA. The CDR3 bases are TGTGCCAGCAGCTTGTCTGGCAACTCCTACGAGCAGTACTTC. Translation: CASSLSGNSYEQYF.

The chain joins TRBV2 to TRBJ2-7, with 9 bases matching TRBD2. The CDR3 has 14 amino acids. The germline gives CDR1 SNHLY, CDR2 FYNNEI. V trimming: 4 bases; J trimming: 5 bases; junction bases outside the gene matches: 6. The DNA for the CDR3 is TGTGCCAGCAGTGTGCTAGCGGGGACTAACGAGCAGTACTTC. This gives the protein CASSVLAGTNEQYF. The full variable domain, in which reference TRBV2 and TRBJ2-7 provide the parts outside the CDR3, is EPEVTQTPSHQVTQMGQEVILRCVPISNHLYFYWYRQILGQKVEFLVSFYNNEISEKSEIFDDQFSVERPDGSNFTLKIRSTKLEDSAMYFCASSVLAGTNEQYFGPGTRLTVT.

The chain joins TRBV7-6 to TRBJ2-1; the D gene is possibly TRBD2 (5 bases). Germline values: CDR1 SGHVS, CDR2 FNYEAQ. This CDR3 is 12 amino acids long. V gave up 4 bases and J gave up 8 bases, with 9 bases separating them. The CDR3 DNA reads TGTGCCAGCAGCTCAGGACTGTATGAGCAGTTCTTC. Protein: CASSSGLYEQFF.

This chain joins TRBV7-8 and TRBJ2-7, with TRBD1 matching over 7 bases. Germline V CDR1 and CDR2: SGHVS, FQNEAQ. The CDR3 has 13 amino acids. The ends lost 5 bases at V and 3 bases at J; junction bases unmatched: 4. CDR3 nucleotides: TGTGCCAGCAGCCAAGACAGGGTCTACGAGCAGTACTTC. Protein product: CASSQDRVYEQYF.

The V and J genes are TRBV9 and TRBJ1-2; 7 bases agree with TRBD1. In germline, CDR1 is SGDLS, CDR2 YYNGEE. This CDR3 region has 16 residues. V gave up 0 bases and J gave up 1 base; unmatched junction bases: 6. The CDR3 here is CASSVGIDRVNYGYTF. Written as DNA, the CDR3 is TGTGCCAGCAGCGTAGGTATTGACAGGGTTAACTATGGCTACACCTTC.

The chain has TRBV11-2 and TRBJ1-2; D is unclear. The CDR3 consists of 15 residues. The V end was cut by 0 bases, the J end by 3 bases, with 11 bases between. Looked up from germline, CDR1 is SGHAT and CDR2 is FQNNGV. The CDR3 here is CASSLDIRSDYGYTF. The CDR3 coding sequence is TGTGCCAGCAGCTTAGACATCCGGTCTGACTATGGCTACACCTTC.

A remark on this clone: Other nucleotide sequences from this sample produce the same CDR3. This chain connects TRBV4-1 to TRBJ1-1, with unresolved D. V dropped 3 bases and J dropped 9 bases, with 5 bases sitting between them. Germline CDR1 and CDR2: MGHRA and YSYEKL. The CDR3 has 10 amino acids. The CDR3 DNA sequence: TGCGCCAGCAGCCACGGGAAAGCTTTCTTT. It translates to CASSHGKAFF.